This T cell receptor (beta chain) originates from a study of CD8 T cells in ankylosing spondylitis. TCRdb analysed the 5' RACE reads with MiXCR anew, one entry per CDR3 protein. The sample yields 130,000 or so distinct CDR3 sequences, around 7% seen once. Findings and caveats of the study: A TCR beta motif of eight or nine highly homologous variants seemed to mark ankylosing spondylitis blood.

The sample holds many counts of this clonotype. What it recognizes is unknown. This clonotype was obtained from a male donor with ankylosing spondylitis or in good health (not recorded which). The sample consisted of blood, either unsorted or a sorted T cell fraction (not recorded which).

Written as DNA, the CDR3 is TGTGCCAGCACCACACAGGGTAATGAAAAACTGTTTTTT. Its protein is CASTTQGNEKLFF. V usage is TRBV28 and J usage is TRBJ1-4, with D tentatively TRBD1 (6 bases). This CDR3 has 13 amino acids. CDR1 is MDHEN and CDR2 is SYDVKM in the germline V gene. Trimming took 7 bases from V and 4 from J, leaving 10 bases between them.